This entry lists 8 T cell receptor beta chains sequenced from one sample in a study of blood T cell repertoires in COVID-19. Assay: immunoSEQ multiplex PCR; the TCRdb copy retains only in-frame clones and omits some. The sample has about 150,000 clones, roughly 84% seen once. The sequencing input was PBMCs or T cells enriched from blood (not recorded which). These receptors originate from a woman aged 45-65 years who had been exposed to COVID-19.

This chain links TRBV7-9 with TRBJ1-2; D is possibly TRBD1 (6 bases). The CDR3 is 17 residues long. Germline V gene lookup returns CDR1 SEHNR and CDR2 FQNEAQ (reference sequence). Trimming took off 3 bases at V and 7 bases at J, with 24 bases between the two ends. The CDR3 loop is CASSFIPAGQRSLGYTF. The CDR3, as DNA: TGTGCCAGCAGCTTCATTCCAGCAGGACAGCGATCGCTTGGCTACACCTTC.

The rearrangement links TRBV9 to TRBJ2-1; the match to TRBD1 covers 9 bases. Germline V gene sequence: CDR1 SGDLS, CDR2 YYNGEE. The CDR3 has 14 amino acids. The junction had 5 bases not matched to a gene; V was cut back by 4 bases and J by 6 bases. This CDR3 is CASSKGQGINEQFF. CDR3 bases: TGTGCCAGCAGCAAAGGACAGGGGATCAATGAGCAGTTCTTC. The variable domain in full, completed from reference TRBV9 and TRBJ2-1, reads DSGVTQTPKHLITATGQRVTLRCSPRSGDLSVYWYQQSLDQGLQFLIQYYNGEERAKGNILERFSAQQFPDLHSELNLSSLELGDSALYFCASSKGQGINEQFFGPGTRLTVL.

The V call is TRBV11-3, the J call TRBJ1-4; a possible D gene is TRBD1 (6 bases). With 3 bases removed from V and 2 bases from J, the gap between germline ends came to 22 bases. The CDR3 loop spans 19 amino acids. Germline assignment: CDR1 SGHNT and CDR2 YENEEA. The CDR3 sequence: CASSFARVRAGATNEKLFF. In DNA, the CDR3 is TGTGCCAGCAGCTTCGCGAGAGTTAGAGCAGGGGCCACTAATGAAAAACTGTTTTTT.

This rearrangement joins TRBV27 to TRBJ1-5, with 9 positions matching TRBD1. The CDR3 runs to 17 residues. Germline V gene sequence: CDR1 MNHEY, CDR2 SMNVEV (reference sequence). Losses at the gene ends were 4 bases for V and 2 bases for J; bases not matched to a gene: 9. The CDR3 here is CASSSRTGASGNQPQHF. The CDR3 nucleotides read TGTGCCAGCAGTTCTCGGACAGGGGCTAGCGGCAATCAGCCCCAGCATTTT.

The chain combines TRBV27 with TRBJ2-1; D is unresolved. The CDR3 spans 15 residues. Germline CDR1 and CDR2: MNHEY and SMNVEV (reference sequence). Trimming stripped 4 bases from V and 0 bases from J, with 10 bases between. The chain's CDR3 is CASSSTFGSYNEQFF. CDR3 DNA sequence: TGTGCCAGCAGTTCAACATTTGGCTCCTACAATGAGCAGTTCTTC.

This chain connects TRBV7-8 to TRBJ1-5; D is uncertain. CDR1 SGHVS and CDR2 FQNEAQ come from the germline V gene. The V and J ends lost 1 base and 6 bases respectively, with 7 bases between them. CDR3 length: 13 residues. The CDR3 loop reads CASSLGAAQPQHF. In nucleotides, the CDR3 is TGTGCCAGCAGCTTAGGGGCCGCTCAGCCCCAGCATTTT.

The CDR3 spells CASSALPRGQANSPLHF. CDR3 nucleotide sequence: TGTGCCAGCAGCGCCCTGCCCCGGGGACAGGCGAATTCACCCCTCCACTTT. The chain has TRBV4-2 and TRBJ1-6; TRBD1 agrees at 8 bases. J lost 7 bases, V lost 5 bases, and 13 bases had no gene match. This CDR3 spans 17 amino acids. Germline V CDR1 and CDR2: LGHNA, YNFKEQ.

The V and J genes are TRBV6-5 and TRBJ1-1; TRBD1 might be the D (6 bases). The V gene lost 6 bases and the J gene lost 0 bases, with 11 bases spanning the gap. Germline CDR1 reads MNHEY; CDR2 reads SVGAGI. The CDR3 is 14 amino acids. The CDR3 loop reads CASRTGRVNTEAFF. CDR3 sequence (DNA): TGTGCCAGCAGGACAGGAAGGGTGAACACTGAAGCTTTCTTT.